The T cell receptor (beta chain) under discussion was sequenced for a study of control samples from healthy donors and cancer patients. The CDR3 has 16 residues. CDR1 is MGHRA, CDR2 YSYEKL, per germline. Trimming removed 1 base from V and 3 bases from J; junction bases left unmatched: 5. Clones were sequenced by immunoSEQ multiplex PCR, and TCRdb holds only the in-frame ones, with some missing. Among 100,000 to 150,000 clones listed, about 91% were seen once. This sequence originates from a man aged 18-30 years in good health. Sequencing was done on a sample of blood. V is TRBV4-1 and J is TRBJ2-1; 8 bases match TRBD2. The CDR3 DNA reads as TGCGCCAGCAGCCAAGCCGGCGGGGGGATCTACAATGAGCAGTTCTTC. Translation gives CASSQAGGGIYNEQFF.